The sequence of this TCR beta chain was determined in a study of blood T cell repertoires in COVID-19. Per the study methods: Reference gene primer amplification gave estimated nucleated cell counts. Some clones are missing from TCRdb's copy, which holds only in-frame ones; the method was immunoSEQ multiplex PCR. Clone size and V and J calls were adopted from that table, with D and trimming inferred from the DNA. The repertoire consists of 300,000 to 450,000 clones, with more than 85% occurring once and the leading ten covering over 0.8%. Participant-reported clinical history was the basis for cohort assignment. Germline V lookup: CDR1 MDHEN, CDR2 SYDVKM. CDR3 length equals 16 residues. Losses at the gene ends were 5 bases for V and 3 bases for J; bases not matched to a gene: 10. This clone was counted once.

This TCR was sampled from a young woman who had recovered from COVID-19. Material for sequencing was PBMCs or T cells enriched from blood (not recorded which). The V gene is TRBV28, the J gene TRBJ1-5, with TRBD1 matching over 7 bases. The CDR3 coding sequence is TGTGCCAGCAGTCTGATATCCGGGACAGACAATCAGCCCCAGCATTTT. Translation: CASSLISGTDNQPQHF. Filled out from reference TRBV28 and TRBJ1-5, the complete variable domain reads DVKVTQSSRYLVKRTGEKVFLECVQDMDHENMFWYRQDPGLGLRLIYFSYDVKMKEKGDIPEGYSVSREKKERFSLILESASTNQTSMYLCASSLISGTDNQPQHFGDGTRLSIL.